A selection of T cell receptor beta chains follows, all from one sample in a study of T cells in Graves' hyperthyroidism and ophthalmopathy. MiXCR was run by TCRdb on the multiplex PCR reads, yielding one entry per CDR3 protein. Found here are about 350,000 distinct CDR3 sequences, about 15% of them singletons; the top ten hold roughly a fifth. Sequencing was carried out using blood. The receptor source for this set is a woman aged 60 to 75 with Graves' ophthalmopathy. CDR3s include the opening cysteine and the closing phenylalanine or tryptophan. D genes are given only for firm matches. Size tells how often a clone was seen (once, few, many) or the class of an expanded clone, and some rows leave it out.

>TRBD2|TRBJ2-7|TRBV24-1|-
CATSDRDYPYEQYF
TGTGCCACCAGTGACCGGGACTACCCATACGAGCAGTACTTC
>-|TRBJ2-7|TRBV5-1|many
CASTSGDQSYKQYF
TGCGCCAGCACGAGCGGTGATCAGAGCTACAAGCAGTACTTC
>-|TRBJ1-5|TRBV30|many
CAWSPSNF
TGTGCCTGGAGTCCCTCTAATTTT
>TRBD2|TRBJ2-7|TRBV12-3/TRBV12-4|many
CASSFDGRIYEQYF
TGTGCCAGCAGTTTTGACGGGAGGATTTACGAGCAGTACTTC
>-|TRBJ1-3|TRBV7-9|few
CASKSGAGNTIYF
TGTGCCAGCAAATCAGGGGCTGGAAACACCATATATTTT
>-|TRBJ1-6|TRBV19|-
CASSYVGDNSPLHF
TGTGCCAGTAGTTACGTAGGGGATAATTCACCCCTCCACTTT
>-|TRBJ2-1|TRBV24-1|few
CATSATGFDEQFF
TGTGCCACCAGCGCCACAGGGTTCGATGAGCAGTTCTTC
>-|TRBJ2-3|TRBV29-1|few
CSGFTDTQYF
TGCAGCGGATTCACAGATACGCAGTATTTT
>-|TRBJ2-7|TRBV19|few
CASSAPGWFSYEQYF
TGTGCCAGTAGTGCCCCGGGATGGTTCTCTTACGAGCAGTACTTC
>TRBD1|TRBJ1-5|TRBV10-3|few
CAISEGTANQPQHF
TGTGCCATCAGTGAGGGGACAGCGAATCAGCCCCAGCATTTT
>-|TRBJ1-3|TRBV2|few
CASSENRGNTIYF
TGTGCCAGCAGCGAAAACAGGGGAAACACCATATATTTT
>TRBD1|TRBJ2-7|TRBV24-1|-
CATSKAGQGNEQYF
TGTGCCACCAGTAAAGCGGGACAGGGAAACGAGCAGTACTTC
>-|TRBJ2-7|TRBV6-5|few
CASSYRDRTYEQYF
TGTGCCAGCAGTTACCGCGACAGGACCTACGAGCAGTACTTC
>-|TRBJ2-1|TRBV30|many
CAWSVMGAGIYNEQFF
TGTGCCTGGAGTGTAATGGGAGCGGGCATTTACAATGAGCAGTTCTTC
>-|TRBJ2-1|TRBV18|-
CASSPSLNYNEQFF
TGTGCCAGCTCACCAAGTCTCAACTACAATGAGCAGTTCTTC
>TRBD1|TRBJ2-7|TRBV20-1|few
CSTRTGRTHEQYF
TGCAGTACTAGGACAGGGCGAACCCACGAGCAGTACTTC
>TRBD1|TRBJ1-2|TRBV12-3/TRBV12-4|many
CASSTRDSPYGYTF
TGTGCCAGCAGCACCCGGGACAGCCCCTATGGCTACACCTTC
>-|TRBJ2-1|TRBV19|-
CASSRGQGGNEQFF
TGTGCCAGTAGTCGTGGACAAGGGGGCAATGAGCAGTTCTTC
>TRBD1|TRBJ2-2|TRBV20-1|few
CSARGTTGTGIEELFF
TGCAGTGCTAGAGGGACCACCGGGACAGGCATTGAGGAGCTGTTTTTT
>TRBD2|TRBJ2-7|TRBV11-2|many
CASSLISGRATYEQYF
TGTGCCAGCAGCCTGATTTCGGGGAGGGCTACCTACGAGCAGTACTTC
>-|TRBJ2-7|TRBV4-2|few
CASSHDARQVEQYF
TGTGCCAGCAGCCATGACGCGAGACAGGTCGAGCAGTACTTC
>TRBD2|TRBJ2-1|TRBV5-1|few
CASSRGGLVGNEQFF
TGCGCCAGCAGCCGGGGAGGACTAGTAGGCAATGAGCAGTTCTTC